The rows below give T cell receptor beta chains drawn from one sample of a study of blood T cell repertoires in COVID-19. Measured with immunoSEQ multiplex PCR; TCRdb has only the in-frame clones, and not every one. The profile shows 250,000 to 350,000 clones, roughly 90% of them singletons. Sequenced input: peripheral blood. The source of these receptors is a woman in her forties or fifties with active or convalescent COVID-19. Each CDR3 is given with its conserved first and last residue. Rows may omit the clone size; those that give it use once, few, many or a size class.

CDR3 protein: CASSLTSDPGSYGYTF
clone size: few
V gene: TRBV7-3

CDR3 protein: CASSKGLAGDFETQYF
clone size: NA
V gene: TRBV2

CDR3 protein: CASSHSYEQYF
clone size: NA
V gene: TRBV5-8

CDR3 protein: CASSSPGGSSYEQYF
clone size: NA
V gene: TRBV28

CDR3 protein: CASSFSRRTGELFF
clone size: NA
V gene: TRBV11-1

CDR3 protein: CASSQDGREGTEAFF
clone size: once
V gene: TRBV4-1

CDR3 protein: CAWSVGGHYEQYF
clone size: NA
V gene: TRBV30

CDR3 protein: CASSRQGIANTEAFF
clone size: NA
V gene: TRBV19

CDR3 protein: CASSENRETTYTQYF
clone size: once
V gene: TRBV2

CDR3 protein: CASTKFGGERGTDTQYF
clone size: NA
V gene: TRBV2

CDR3 protein: CASSHRGLEAFF
clone size: NA
V gene: TRBV11-1

CDR3 protein: CASSQGLGHTEAFF
clone size: NA
V gene: TRBV4-1

CDR3 protein: CASSHIASGNNEQFF
clone size: NA
V gene: TRBV14

CDR3 protein: CASSLSGLAVLNEKLFF
clone size: NA
V gene: TRBV7-2

CDR3 protein: CASSVQGGNTIYF
clone size: NA
V gene: TRBV5-4

CDR3 protein: CASSTHSGSNTGELFF
clone size: NA
V gene: TRBV9

CDR3 protein: CASGLVASQETQYF
clone size: NA
V gene: TRBV12-5

CDR3 protein: CASSSRASGKYAGELFF
clone size: NA
V gene: TRBV11-2

CDR3 protein: CASSRGEVFYEQYF
clone size: NA
V gene: TRBV19

CDR3 protein: CASSRDRVNYGYTF
clone size: NA
V gene: TRBV19

CDR3 protein: CASSRGLAELNEQFF
clone size: NA
V gene: TRBV7-2

CDR3 protein: CASSIPSGKQETQYF
clone size: NA
V gene: TRBV25-1

CDR3 protein: CASSDSLAGYEQYF
clone size: once
V gene: TRBV2

CDR3 protein: CASREETGVYTEAFF
clone size: NA
V gene: TRBV2

CDR3 protein: CASSLIGTGGNTEAFF
clone size: NA
V gene: TRBV5-1

CDR3 protein: CASSLDLSGGNIQYF
clone size: NA
V gene: TRBV5-1

CDR3 protein: CASSYSGATSTDTQYF
clone size: NA
V gene: TRBV6-2/TRBV6-3

CDR3 protein: CASSSDRSLRETQYF
clone size: NA
V gene: TRBV7-8

CDR3 protein: CASSLALGQGPHGYTF
clone size: NA
V gene: TRBV5-1

CDR3 protein: CASSDGQGAYGYTF
clone size: NA
V gene: TRBV18

CDR3 protein: CASSMREERGFQETQYF
clone size: NA
V gene: TRBV19

CDR3 protein: CASKGLGGTDTQYF
clone size: NA
V gene: TRBV10-2

CDR3 protein: CASSLRLNTGELFF
clone size: NA
V gene: TRBV7-8

CDR3 protein: CATSPPWGRTDTQYF
clone size: NA
V gene: TRBV15

CDR3 protein: CASSWGTGGGNGYTF
clone size: once
V gene: TRBV5-1

CDR3 protein: CASSLAGTSGEQYF
clone size: NA
V gene: TRBV7-2

CDR3 protein: CASSVGPLADTQYF
clone size: NA
V gene: TRBV9

CDR3 protein: CASSLPAAFSATNEKLFF
clone size: NA
V gene: TRBV28

CDR3 protein: CAISVDRQSSYEQYF
clone size: NA
V gene: TRBV10-3

CDR3 protein: CASSPSGANTGELFF
clone size: NA
V gene: TRBV7-8

CDR3 protein: CASSLGGTGATNEQFF
clone size: NA
V gene: TRBV5-1

CDR3 protein: CATPSSGRALSEQFF
clone size: NA
V gene: TRBV24-1

CDR3 protein: CASSQDTFEGYTF
clone size: NA
V gene: TRBV6-2/TRBV6-3

CDR3 protein: CASSTKGAGSTDTQYF
clone size: NA
V gene: TRBV7-9

CDR3 protein: CASTLRDNYNEQFF
clone size: NA
V gene: TRBV19

CDR3 protein: CASSLGLANTGELFF
clone size: NA
V gene: TRBV7-3

CDR3 protein: CASSRIGRGYTF
clone size: NA
V gene: TRBV6-5

CDR3 protein: CASSSYVAGGSSPLHF
clone size: NA
V gene: TRBV2

CDR3 protein: CASSLTGGPGYAGELFF
clone size: NA
V gene: TRBV7-3

CDR3 protein: CASSTRRQLRYEQYF
clone size: NA
V gene: TRBV28

CDR3 protein: CASSLVGSWNTEAFF
clone size: NA
V gene: TRBV5-4